Listed here are 18 T cell receptor beta chains from one sample, sequenced in a study of tumor-infiltrating lymphocytes in primary liver carcinoma. The blood RNA (from unsorted whole blood) was obtained, and germline DNA was also extracted. The input was around 0.5 ug total RNA; TCR beta cDNA was made from it with a constant-region primer. It was through three nested multiplex PCR rounds of slightly modified ARM-PCR that TCR beta libraries arose. PCR rounds one and two used TRBV1-TRBV30 forward primers with a C-beta reverse primer for 10 cycles each. A single record per CDR3 protein comes from TCRdb applying MiXCR to the multiplex PCR reads. The table lists fewer than 250,000 distinct CDR3 sequences, almost 65% of them singletons, with about 7.1% in the top ten. Source material: peripheral blood. Source of these receptors: a woman between 55 and 75 years old with primary liver carcinoma and hepatitis B virus infection.

This chain joins TRBV11-3 and TRBJ2-2; D possibly corresponds to TRBD2 (6 bases). The CDR3 contains 20 residues. The V and J ends lost 0 bases and 0 bases respectively, with 20 bases between them. From germline, CDR1 is SGHNT and CDR2 YENEEA. DNA of the CDR3: TGTGCCAGCAGCTTAGATCCCATCGGGAGAGGGGCCTCGAACACCGGGGAGCTGTTTTTT. This gives the protein CASSLDPIGRGASNTGELFF.

At least ten counts were recorded for this clonotype. V and J are TRBV5-1 and TRBJ2-3; D remains ambiguous. From germline, CDR1 is SGHRS and CDR2 YFSETQ. The CDR3 has 14 amino acids. V was cut by 0 bases and J by 6 bases, with 11 bases left in between. The CDR3 protein is CASSLESPRDTQYF. CDR3 coding DNA: TGCGCCAGCAGCTTGGAATCGCCCAGGGATACGCAGTATTTT.

Notes on this clonotype: The junction departs from germline at one end; a sequencing error may be responsible. The chain joins TRBV13 to TRBJ2-7; 9 nucleotides line up with TRBD1. The CDR3 contains 17 residues. Germline loops: CDR1 PRHDT, CDR2 FYEKMQ (reference sequence). CDR3 region: CASSLDVGTGRGYVQYF. In DNA form, the CDR3 reads TGTGCCAGCAGCTTAGATGTTGGGACAGGGAGGGGTTACGTGCAGTACTTC.

Notes on this clonotype: The junction departs from germline at one end; a sequencing error may be responsible. The chain joins TRBV6-2 or TRBV6-3 to TRBJ2-1, with TRBD2 identical over 12 bases. CDR3 length equals 20 residues. Germline CDR1 reads MNHEY; CDR2 reads SVGEGT. CDR3 residues: CTSIRRRLAGVIGTDNEQFF. The CDR3 DNA is TGTACCAGCATCCGACGGAGACTAGCGGGAGTAATTGGAACGGACAATGAGCAATTCTTC.

The chain combines TRBV28 with TRBJ2-2; 10 nucleotides agree with TRBD2. V gave up 10 bases and J gave up 5 bases; unmatched junction bases: 4. This CDR3 contains 13 residues. CDR1 MDHEN and CDR2 SYDVKM come from the germline V gene. The CDR3 sequence is CATVAGGTGELFF. In DNA form, the CDR3 reads TGTGCCACCGTAGCGGGAGGTACCGGGGAGCTGTTTTTT. Filled out from reference TRBV28 and TRBJ2-2, the complete variable domain reads DVKVTQSSRYLVKRTGEKVFLECVQDMDHENMFWYRQDPGLGLRLIYFSYDVKMKEKGDIPEGYSVSREKKERFSLILESASTNQTSMYLCATVAGGTGELFFGEGSRLTVL.

On this clonotype: A read error may produce the germline difference seen at one junction end. The chain has TRBV4-1 and TRBJ2-2; 7 nucleotides agree with TRBD2. The CDR3 sequence is 15 residues long. The germline CDR1 and CDR2 sequences are MGHRA and YSYEKL. CDR3 nucleotides: TGCGCCAGCAGCCAAGGGACAAGCGGGATCGGGGGGCTGTTTTTT. It encodes CASSQGTSGIGGLFF.

This clonotype was found many times. The gene calls are TRBV28 and TRBJ2-7; 7 nucleotides agree with TRBD2. V was clipped by 6 bases and J by 2 bases; unmatched bases: 7. Germline V lookup: CDR1 MDHEN, CDR2 SYDVKM. The CDR3 contains 14 residues. The chain's CDR3 is CASSSGRGTYEQYF. The CDR3 DNA sequence: TGTGCCAGCAGCTCAGGGAGGGGAACCTACGAGCAGTACTTC.

This chain links TRBV29-1 with TRBJ2-7; D is possibly TRBD1 (5 bases). The CDR3 length is 14 residues. Trimming left V 0 bases short and J 3 bases short, with 12 bases between. Germline CDR1 and CDR2: SQVTM and ANQGSEA. CDR3 protein: CSVEEGQGYYEQYF. The CDR3 DNA is TGCAGCGTTGAAGAGGGCCAGGGTTACTACGAGCAGTACTTC.

The CDR3 protein is CASSLVGISEYEQYF. In DNA form, the CDR3 reads TGTGCCAGCAGCTTAGTCGGGATTAGTGAGTACGAGCAGTACTTC. The rearrangement joins TRBV7-9 to TRBJ2-7, with D possibly matching TRBD2 (5 bases). V lost 1 base to trimming and J lost 4 bases, with 14 bases between them. The germline V gene has CDR1 SEHNR and CDR2 FQNEAQ (reference sequence). The CDR3 sequence is 15 residues long.

Concerning this clonotype: One base away lies a much larger clone, so this may be a sequencing read error. The chain links TRBV5-5 to TRBJ1-2, with D perhaps matching TRBD1 (6 bases). The CDR3 loop spans 15 amino acids. The germline V gene encodes CDR1 SGHKS and CDR2 YYEKEE (reference sequence). CDR3 residues: CASSGGTSPNYGHTF. DNA of the CDR3: TGTGCCAGCAGCGGAGGGACATCCCCTAACTATGGCCACACCTTC.

The chain uses TRBV7-9 and TRBJ2-7; no reliable D call. The CDR3 consists of 15 residues. CDR1 and CDR2 (germline): SEHNR, FQNEAQ (reference sequence). Between the trimmed V and J ends, which lost 3 bases and 0 bases, there was a span of 12 bases. The CDR3 nucleotides are TGTGCCAGCAGCTTTACCGGCGGCGGCTCCTACGAGCAGTACTTC. Protein sequence: CASSFTGGGSYEQYF.

In its sample, this clonotype was seen many times. The gene calls are TRBV6-5 and TRBJ2-7, with a possible D match to TRBD2 (6 bases). The CDR3 consists of 14 residues. V dropped 0 bases and J dropped 3 bases, with 9 bases sitting between them. The germline gives CDR1 MNHEY, CDR2 SVGAGI. CDR3 sequence: CASSYSSGGYEQYF. CDR3 coding DNA: TGTGCCAGCAGTTACTCTAGCGGAGGCTACGAGCAGTACTTC.

This chain links TRBV10-3 with TRBJ2-5; 9 nucleotides line up with TRBD2. This CDR3 is built from 16 residues. Germline V CDR1 and CDR2: ENHRY, SYGVKD. V shed 6 bases and J 5 bases; nucleotides not matched to a gene: 13. In DNA form, the CDR3 reads TGTGCCATCAGCAGGACTAGCGCCGTAATGGGCGAGACCCAGTACTTC. Translation gives CAISRTSAVMGETQYF.

Remarks on this clonotype: Just one base apart from a much larger clone, this may be a read error. The CDR3, as DNA: TGTGCCAGCAGCCTACGGACAGGGGGATCAGATATGCAGTATTTT. Its translation: CASSLRTGGSDMQYF. V is TRBV11-2 and J is TRBJ2-3, with 10 bases lining up with TRBD1. This CDR3 is built from 15 residues. Germline V gives CDR1 SGHAT, CDR2 FQNNGV.

To note about this clonotype: One junction end disagrees with the germline gene, perhaps due to a read error. The rearrangement uses TRBV11-2 and TRBJ2-6; 8 positions agree with TRBD1. CDR3 size: 18 residues. Germline assignment: CDR1 SGHAT and CDR2 FQNNGV. The CDR3 sequence: CTSSYRDRFSSGANILTF. The CDR3 DNA is TGCACCAGCAGCTACCGGGACAGGTTTAGCTCTGGGGCCAACATCCTGACTTTC.

In this sample, this clonotype turned up many times. The chain joins TRBV6-5 to TRBJ2-7, with TRBD1 as a possible D gene (6 bases). Germline V gives CDR1 MNHEY, CDR2 SVGAGI. CDR3 size: 14 residues. V was shortened by 6 bases and J by 5 bases, with 17 bases between the two germline ends. As DNA, the CDR3 is TGTGCCAGCAGGGGGCCCAGGGGCTTCCACGAGCAGTACTTC. Translation: CASRGPRGFHEQYF.

The chain couples TRBV28 to TRBJ2-5, with TRBD1 identical over 7 bases. The V and J ends lost 5 bases and 2 bases, in that order; junction bases with no gene match: 14. The germline V gene encodes CDR1 MDHEN and CDR2 SYDVKM. The CDR3 contains 17 residues. CDR3 sequence reads: CASSDYYVWDSQETQYF. The CDR3 nucleotides read TGTGCCAGCAGTGACTACTACGTATGGGACAGTCAAGAGACCCAGTACTTC.

This clonotype was seen more than once but under ten times. Just one base apart from a much larger clone, this may be a read error. This sequence joins TRBV6-5 and TRBJ2-3; TRBD2 aligns across 9 bases. The CDR3 loop spans 16 amino acids. From germline, CDR1 is MNHEY and CDR2 SVGAGI. The CDR3: CASSYGSGTSIDTQYF. The CDR3 DNA reads TGTGCCAGCAGTTACGGAAGCGGGACTAGCATAGATACGCAGTATTTT.